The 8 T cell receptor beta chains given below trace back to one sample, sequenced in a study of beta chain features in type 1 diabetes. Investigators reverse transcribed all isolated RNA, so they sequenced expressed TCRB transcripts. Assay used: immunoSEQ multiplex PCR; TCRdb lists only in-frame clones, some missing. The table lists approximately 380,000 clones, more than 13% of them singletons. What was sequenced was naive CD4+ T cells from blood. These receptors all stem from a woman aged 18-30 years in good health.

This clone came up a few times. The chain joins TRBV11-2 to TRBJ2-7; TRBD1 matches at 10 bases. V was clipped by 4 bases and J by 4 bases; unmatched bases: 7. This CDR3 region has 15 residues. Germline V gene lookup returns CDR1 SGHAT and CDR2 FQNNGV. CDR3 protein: CASSSLTGGTYEQYF. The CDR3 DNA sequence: TGTGCCAGCAGCTCTCTGACAGGGGGCACGTACGAGCAGTACTTC.

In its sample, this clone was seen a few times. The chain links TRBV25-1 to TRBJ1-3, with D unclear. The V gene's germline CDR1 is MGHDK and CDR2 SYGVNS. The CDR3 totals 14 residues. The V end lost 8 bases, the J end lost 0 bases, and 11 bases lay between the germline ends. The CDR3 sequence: CASAGMSSGNTIYF. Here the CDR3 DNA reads TGTGCCAGCGCCGGGATGAGCTCTGGAAACACCATATATTTT.

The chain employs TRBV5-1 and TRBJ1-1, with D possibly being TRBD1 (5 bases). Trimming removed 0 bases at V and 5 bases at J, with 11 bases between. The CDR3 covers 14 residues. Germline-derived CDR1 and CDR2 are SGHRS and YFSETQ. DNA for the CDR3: TGCGCCAGCAGCTTGGTCGGGGAGGGGACTGAAGCTTTCTTT. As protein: CASSLVGEGTEAFF.

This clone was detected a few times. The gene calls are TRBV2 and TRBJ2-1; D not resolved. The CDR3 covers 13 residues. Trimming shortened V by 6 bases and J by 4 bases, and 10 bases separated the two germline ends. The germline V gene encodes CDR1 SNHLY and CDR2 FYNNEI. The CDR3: CASRSESYNEQFF. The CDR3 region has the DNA TGTGCCAGCAGGAGCGAAAGTTACAATGAGCAGTTCTTC.

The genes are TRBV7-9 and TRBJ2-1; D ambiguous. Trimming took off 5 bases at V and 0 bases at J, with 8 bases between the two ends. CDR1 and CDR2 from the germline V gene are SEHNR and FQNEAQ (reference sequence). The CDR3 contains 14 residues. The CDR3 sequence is CASSEVRSYNEQFF. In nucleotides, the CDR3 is TGTGCCAGCAGCGAGGTACGCTCCTACAATGAGCAGTTCTTC.

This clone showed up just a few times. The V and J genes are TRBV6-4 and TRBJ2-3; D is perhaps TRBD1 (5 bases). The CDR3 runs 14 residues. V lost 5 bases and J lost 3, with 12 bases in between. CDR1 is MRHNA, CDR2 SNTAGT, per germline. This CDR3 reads CASSISRATDTQYF. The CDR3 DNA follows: TGTGCCAGCAGTATTAGCAGGGCGACAGATACGCAGTATTTT.

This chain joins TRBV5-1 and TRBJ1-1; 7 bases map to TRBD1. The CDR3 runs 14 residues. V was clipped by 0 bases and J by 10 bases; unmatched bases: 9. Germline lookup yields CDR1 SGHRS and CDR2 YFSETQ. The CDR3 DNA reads TGCGCCAGCAGCTTGGCCCCGGGACAGTCTTCAGCTTTCTTT. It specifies CASSLAPGQSSAFF.

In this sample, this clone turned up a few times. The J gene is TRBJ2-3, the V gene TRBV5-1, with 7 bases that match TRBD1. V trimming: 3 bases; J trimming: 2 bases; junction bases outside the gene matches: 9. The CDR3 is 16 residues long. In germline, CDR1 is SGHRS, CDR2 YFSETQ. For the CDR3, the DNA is TGCGCCAGCAGCTCCAGACAGGGTGCGTCCACAGATACGCAGTATTTT. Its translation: CASSSRQGASTDTQYF.